The 27 T cell receptor beta chains given below trace back to one sample, sequenced in a study of T cell repertoires in cytomegalovirus infection. MiXCR, run by TCRdb on the reads, gives a single entry per CDR3 protein. In the table there are some 450,000 distinct CDR3 sequences, roughly 31% of which are singletons. The sample comprised PBMCs. The receptors derive from a human donor in good health (CMV status not recorded). Some clones in this sample may be carry-over from other donors' samples.

This clonotype has more than one count but fewer than ten. This chain links TRBV6-1 with TRBJ2-2, with D uncertain. Germline assignment: CDR1 MNHNS and CDR2 SASEGT. Trimming pared 1 base from V and 2 bases from J, leaving 2 bases between. CDR3 length: 13 amino acids. CDR3 bases: TGTGCCAGCAGTGAAGTTAACACCGGGGAGCTGTTTTTT. This sequence encodes CASSEVNTGELFF.

The chain links TRBV5-1 to TRBJ1-6, with 10 bases identical to TRBD1. The CDR3 is made up of 16 amino acids. J lost 9 bases, V lost 4 bases, and 10 bases had no gene match. Germline CDR1 and CDR2: SGHRS and YFSETQ. The CDR3 bases are TGCGCCAGCAGCGTCAAGGGACAGGGGAATGGTTCACCCCTCCACTTT. This sequence encodes CASSVKGQGNGSPLHF.

This clonotype was detected a few times. CDR3 sequence (DNA): TGCAGCGTTGTAGTGGACTACGAGCAGTACTTC. This encodes CSVVVDYEQYF. The genes are TRBV29-1 and TRBJ2-7; D ambiguous. Trimming shortened V by 4 bases and J by 3 bases, and 7 bases separated the two germline ends. The CDR3 is made up of 11 amino acids. Germline lookup yields CDR1 SQVTM and CDR2 ANQGSEA.

This chain uses TRBV6-1 with TRBJ1-2; possibly TRBD1 for D (6 bases). CDR3 length equals 16 residues. CDR1 is MNHNS and CDR2 is SASEGT in the germline V gene. V lost 1 base and J 5 bases, leaving 17 bases between the germline ends. Here the CDR3 reads CASSEDPTRTVYGYTF. The DNA of the CDR3 is TGTGCCAGCAGTGAAGATCCCACCCGGACAGTATATGGCTACACCTTC.

The chain couples TRBV24-1 to TRBJ1-3; D gene unclear. This CDR3 has 14 amino acids. From germline, CDR1 is KGHDR and CDR2 SFDVKD. V lost 3 bases to trimming and J lost 0 bases, with 5 bases between them. The CDR3 is CATSDPGSGNTIYF. The CDR3 DNA is TGTGCCACCAGTGATCCGGGCTCTGGAAACACCATATATTTT.

This clonotype occurred many times. The DNA is omitted, as the CDR3 cannot be located on it reliably, and the CDR3 follows TCRdb's listing. The chain carries TRBV12-5 and TRBJ2-5; TRBD2, as called in the table, went unchecked against the DNA. The CDR3 spans 16 amino acids, including both terminal residues. In germline, CDR1 is LGHNT, CDR2 FRNRAP. The CDR3: CASGLGVGGFLETQYF.

This clonotype was seen a handful of times. The chain carries TRBV4-1 and TRBJ1-1; D possibly corresponds to TRBD1 (5 bases). The V end lost 2 bases, the J end lost 3 bases, and 10 bases lay between the germline ends. Per the germline V gene, CDR1 is MGHRA and CDR2 is YSYEKL. CDR3 length: 14 residues. The CDR3 DNA is TGCGCCAGCAGCCAATACCAGGGAGACACTGAAGCTTTCTTT. It translates to CASSQYQGDTEAFF.

The chain carries TRBV4-2 and TRBJ2-2; D is uncertain. The CDR3 contains 12 residues. V lost 0 bases, J lost 7 bases, and 3 bases lay in between. From germline, CDR1 is LGHNA and CDR2 YNFKEQ. CDR3 nucleotides: TGTGCCAGCAGCCAAGAGGACGGGGAGCTGTTTTTT. It codes for CASSQEDGELFF.

With respect to this clonotype: Its ends do not fully match the called genes, so a read error is possible. V and J are TRBV4-1 and TRBJ2-7, with TRBD1 matching over 7 bases. The CDR3 is 16 residues long. Per the germline V gene, CDR1 is MGHRA and CDR2 is YSYEKL. CDR3 DNA sequence: TGCGACAGCAGCCCAACCCAGGGGGAGCGGTACTACGAGAAGTACTTC. This sequence encodes CDSSPTQGERYYEKYF.

The rearrangement joins TRBV7-6 to TRBJ1-4, with TRBD1 matching over 7 bases. Germline CDR1 SGHVS, CDR2 FNYEAQ. The CDR3 runs to 15 residues. With V trimmed by 5 bases and J by 8 bases, 11 bases remained unmatched. The CDR3 spells CASSPRQGRVEKLFF. CDR3 nucleotides: TGTGCCAGCAGCCCCCGACAGGGTCGGGTGGAAAAACTGTTTTTT. The whole variable domain, remainder taken from reference TRBV7-6 and TRBJ1-4, is GAGVSQSPRYKVTKRGQDVALRCDPISGHVSLYWYRQALGQGPEFLTYFNYEAQQDKSGLPNDRFSAERPEGSISTLTIQRTEQRDSAMYRCASSPRQGRVEKLFFGSGTQLSVL.

This clonotype was detected once. The conserved closing phenylalanine or tryptophan is absent in this CDR3, likely reflecting a read error. The chain employs TRBV12-3 or TRBV12-4 and TRBJ1-5, with D unresolved. Trimming cost V 3 bases and J 1 base, with 4 bases left between them. This CDR3 is 13 amino acids long. CDR3 protein: CASSLESNQPQHL. The CDR3 DNA sequence: TGTGCCAGCAGTTTGGAGAGCAATCAGCCCCAGCATCTT.

This clonotype has more than one count but fewer than ten. The J gene is TRBJ1-1, the V gene TRBV4-2; D is perhaps TRBD1 (5 bases). Germline V gene lookup returns CDR1 LGHNA and CDR2 YNFKEQ. This CDR3 is 14 amino acids long. The V and J ends lost 1 base and 4 bases respectively, with 10 bases between them. In DNA form, the CDR3 reads TGTGCCAGCAGCCAAGCATGGGGGGGCACTGAAGCTTTCTTT. Its translation: CASSQAWGGTEAFF.

The CDR3 is CASSISGGQSSDTQYF. The CDR3 bases are TGTGCCAGCAGCATTAGCGGAGGGCAGAGCTCAGATACGCAGTATTTT. The rearrangement uses TRBV7-2 and TRBJ2-3, with D possibly being TRBD2 (6 bases). V was shortened by 5 bases and J by 4 bases, with 19 bases between the two germline ends. The CDR3 loop spans 16 amino acids. CDR1 and CDR2 (germline): SGHTA, FQGNSA.

This clonotype was observed a few times. The chain links TRBV14 to TRBJ2-5, with D possibly being TRBD1 (6 bases). Trimming took off 0 bases at V and 1 base at J, with 6 bases between the two ends. CDR3 length equals 14 residues. CDR1 is SGHDN and CDR2 is FVKESK in the germline V gene. As DNA, the CDR3 is TGTGCCAGCAGCCAAGAACAGGGCCAAGAGACCCAGTACTTC. This translates into CASSQEQGQETQYF. Full variable domain (outside the CDR3, taken from reference TRBV14 and TRBJ2-5): EAGVTQFPSHSVIEKGQTVTLRCDPISGHDNLYWYRRVMGKEIKFLLHFVKESKQDESGMPNNRFLAERTGGTYSTLKVQPAELEDSGVYFCASSQEQGQETQYFGPGTRLLVL.

In this sample, this clonotype turned up a few times. The chain couples TRBV6-6 to TRBJ2-7; D is perhaps TRBD2 (6 bases). The germline V gene has CDR1 MNHNY and CDR2 SVGAGI (reference sequence). V was cut by 5 bases and J by 6 bases, with 20 bases left in between. The CDR3 totals 15 residues. CDR3 in DNA: TGTGCCAGCAGTAAGGCCCGGGAGTTAGTCTTCGAGCAGTACTTC. Its protein is CASSKARELVFEQYF.

Only a few counts were recorded for this clonotype. The genes are TRBV6-2 or TRBV6-3 and TRBJ2-3; perhaps TRBD2 as D (6 bases). Germline V gene data show CDR1 as MNHEY and CDR2 as SVGEGT. The CDR3 covers 12 residues. V lost 7 bases, J lost 8 bases, and 13 bases lay in between. The CDR3 DNA follows: TGTGCCAGCACCGCCATGGGGGGTACGCAGTATTTT. Translating it yields CASTAMGGTQYF.

This clonotype was observed a handful of times. The rearrangement links TRBV18 to TRBJ2-1, with D tentatively TRBD1 (6 bases). The V end was cut by 3 bases, the J end by 4 bases, with 16 bases between. Germline CDR1 and CDR2: KGHSH and LQKENI. This CDR3 is built from 16 residues. CDR3 in amino acids: CASSPQPGENYNEQFF. DNA for the CDR3: TGTGCCAGCTCACCTCAGCCAGGGGAGAATTACAATGAGCAGTTCTTC.

This clonotype was found many times. The chain combines TRBV6-4 with TRBJ2-1; possible D gene TRBD1, 5 bases. CDR3 length: 13 amino acids. Germline CDR1 reads MRHNA; CDR2 reads SNTAGT. V was pared by 4 bases and J by 6 bases, with 10 bases between. CDR3 sequence reads: CASSAHRLNEQFF. CDR3 nucleotides: TGTGCCAGCAGTGCGCACAGGCTCAATGAGCAGTTCTTC.

The gene calls are TRBV3-1 and TRBJ2-5; 7 nucleotides agree with TRBD1. J was trimmed by 5 bases and V by 1 base; bases with no gene match: 7. CDR1 is LGHDT and CDR2 is YNNKEL in the germline V gene (reference sequence). The CDR3 spans 15 residues. Written as DNA, the CDR3 is TGTGCCAGCAGCCAAGGGGACAGTACGGTTGAGACCCAGTACTTC. Residues: CASSQGDSTVETQYF.

This clonotype was found a few times. The rearrangement uses TRBV6-1 and TRBJ2-1, with D tentatively TRBD2 (5 bases). Per germline, CDR1 MNHNS and CDR2 SASEGT. V lost 6 bases to trimming and J lost 9 bases, with 15 bases between them. This CDR3 has 13 amino acids. The CDR3 DNA reads as TGTGCCAGCAGCCAACGGACTGTAAGTGAGCAGTTCTTC. Its translation: CASSQRTVSEQFF.

This clonotype was counted only a few times. The V gene is TRBV12-3 or TRBV12-4, the J gene TRBJ1-5; 7 positions agree with TRBD1. This CDR3 has 15 residues. The trim removed 6 bases at V and 4 bases at J, leaving 9 bases unmatched. In DNA, the CDR3 is TGTGCCAGCAGCCATACCCAGGGACAGAATCAGCCCCAGCATTTT. Its protein is CASSHTQGQNQPQHF.

This clonotype has at least ten counts. J is TRBJ2-7 and V is TRBV7-9; TRBD2 might be the D (6 bases). The CDR3 length is 13 residues. V lost 4 bases and J 3 bases, leaving 10 bases between the germline ends. The germline gives CDR1 SEHNR, CDR2 FQNEAQ (reference sequence). The CDR3 DNA is TGTGCCAGCAGCTCCCCGGAGGGCTACGAGCAGTACTTC. Protein: CASSSPEGYEQYF.

This clonotype was counted a single time. The chain employs TRBV4-1 and TRBJ2-1; 7 nucleotides agree with TRBD2. CDR1 and CDR2 (germline): MGHRA, YSYEKL. Trimming removed 5 bases from V and 5 bases from J; junction bases left unmatched: 21. This CDR3 spans 19 amino acids. The CDR3 reads CASSERTGTTQIKDNEQFF. CDR3 nucleotide sequence: TGCGCCAGCAGCGAACGAACCGGGACTACCCAAATTAAGGACAATGAGCAGTTCTTC.

The CDR3 bases are TGTGCCAGCAGTGGACAGTCAGGCTCATCTGGAAACACCATATATTTT. Translated: CASSGQSGSSGNTIYF. The chain uses TRBV6-2 or TRBV6-3 and TRBJ1-3; D is possibly TRBD1 (6 bases). With 5 bases removed from V and 1 base from J, the gap between germline ends came to 15 bases. Germline V lookup: CDR1 MNHEY, CDR2 SVGEGT. The CDR3 runs to 16 residues.

Points on this clonotype: A much larger clonotype is one base distant, so this may be a read error. The J gene is TRBJ2-7, the V gene TRBV28; TRBD1 matches at 7 bases. In germline, CDR1 is MDHEN, CDR2 SYDVKM. CDR3 length: 12 residues. Trimming at V came to 5 bases and at J to 3 bases, leaving 1 base not matched to a gene. CDR3 loop: CASSGQDYEQYF. The CDR3 bases are TGTGCCAGCAGTGGACAGGACTACGAGCAGTACTTC.

This chain joins TRBV12-3 or TRBV12-4 and TRBJ2-5; 8 bases fit TRBD1. This CDR3 has 15 residues. Trimming took 5 bases from V and 5 from J; bases not matched to a gene: 10. CDR3: CASSMAGGFQETQYF. The CDR3, as DNA: TGTGCCAGCAGTATGGCAGGGGGCTTTCAGGAGACCCAGTACTTC.

Only a few counts were recorded for this clonotype. CDR3 in amino acids: CASSQDPAQGWYGYTF. In DNA form, the CDR3 reads TGCGCCAGCAGCCAAGATCCCGCACAGGGCTGGTATGGCTACACCTTC. The chain carries TRBV4-1 and TRBJ1-2; tentatively, D is TRBD1 (6 bases). The V gene's germline CDR1 is MGHRA and CDR2 YSYEKL. V was pared by 0 bases and J by 5 bases, with 16 bases between. CDR3 length equals 16 residues.